The entry below gives a single T cell receptor (beta chain) sequence along with its context. Its antigen is still unknown. The sample is drawn from a study of T cell responses to AZD1222 COVID-19 vaccine. Findings of the study overall: At baseline, just a handful of AZD1222 recipients tested seropositive. It was only after the peak T cell response that any repertoires were sampled. The donor group comprised mostly white British people and more females; the analysis possibly underestimated clonal diversity. The study found Spike-specific TCR breadth and depth rose after two AZD1222 doses.

The table came from immunoSEQ multiplex PCR; TCRdb's copy has only in-frame clones and leaves some out. Seen here are approximately 150,000 clones, more than 75% observed once, and the top ten hold around 4.5%. Germline V CDR1 and CDR2: MDHEN, SYDVKM. Trimming at V came to 5 bases and at J to 8 bases, leaving 9 bases not matched to a gene. CDR3 length equals 15 residues. This receptor was obtained from an adult who received the AZD1222 COVID-19 vaccine. This chain links TRBV28 with TRBJ1-4; 9 bases are shared with TRBD1. Here the sequenced sample was peripheral blood, taken 28 days after the second AZD1222 dose. DNA for the CDR3: TGTGCCAGCAGTGCCCCGGGACAGGGTACCGAAAAACTGTTTTTT. Protein sequence: CASSAPGQGTEKLFF. The entire variable domain, with the rest obtained from reference TRBV28 and TRBJ1-4, is as follows: DVKVTQSSRYLVKRTGEKVFLECVQDMDHENMFWYRQDPGLGLRLIYFSYDVKMKEKGDIPEGYSVSREKKERFSLILESASTNQTSMYLCASSAPGQGTEKLFFGSGTQLSVL.